A single sample gave rise to the 17 T cell receptor beta chains below, sequenced in a study of blood T cells in healthy people across ages. Combining a sample-barcoded 5' primer with a J-beta primer mix, a second PCR ran for 7 to 11 cycles. Via MiXCR, TCRdb re-called the 5' RACE reads, giving one row per CDR3 protein. The profile shows roughly 900,000 distinct CDR3 sequences, 25% to 30% of them singletons. Sequencing was performed on blood. These TCRs come from a woman of 80 years or more in good health.

This clonotype was observed at least ten times. J is TRBJ2-3 and V is TRBV6-9; tentatively, D is TRBD2 (6 bases). The V end lost 2 bases, the J end lost 4 bases, and 16 bases lay between the germline ends. There are 16 residues in the CDR3. Germline CDR1 reads MNHGY; CDR2 reads SVAAGI. The CDR3 DNA reads TGTGCCAGCAGTTATCGCACGGGGGTCTCCCCAGATACGCAGTATTTT. Translation gives CASSYRTGVSPDTQYF.

This chain links TRBV12-3 or TRBV12-4 with TRBJ2-3; unclear D gene. The V and J ends lost 5 bases and 4 bases respectively, with 10 bases between them. The CDR3 is 13 residues long. The CDR3 DNA reads TGTGCCAGCAGTGGCGATCGAGCAGATACGCAGTATTTT. This encodes CASSGDRADTQYF.

This chain links TRBV20-1 with TRBJ2-1, with 7 bases matching TRBD2. This CDR3 region has 16 residues. V trimming: 2 bases; J trimming: 2 bases; junction bases outside the gene matches: 9. Per the germline V gene, CDR1 is DFQATT and CDR2 is SNEGSKA (reference sequence). CDR3 residues: CSARPISGGAYNEQFF. The CDR3 bases are TGCAGTGCTAGACCTATTTCGGGGGGAGCCTACAATGAGCAGTTCTTC.

This clonotype was counted only a few times. The CDR3 is CASTNSGGGTGELFF. For the CDR3, the DNA is TGTGCCAGCACCAATAGCGGGGGGGGCACCGGGGAGCTGTTTTTT. The gene calls are TRBV6-6 and TRBJ2-2, with 11 bases identical to TRBD2. There are 15 residues in the CDR3. Trimming removed 7 bases from V and 4 bases from J; junction bases left unmatched: 5. The germline V gene has CDR1 MNHNY and CDR2 SVGAGI (reference sequence).

This clonotype was picked up many times. The gene calls are TRBV9 and TRBJ1-5; D is perhaps TRBD1 (6 bases). Trimming took off 0 bases at V and 3 bases at J, with 10 bases between the two ends. CDR1 is SGDLS and CDR2 is YYNGEE in the germline V gene. The CDR3 consists of 15 residues. The CDR3 here is CASSVAGEHNQPQHF. The CDR3 region has the DNA TGTGCCAGCAGCGTAGCAGGGGAACACAATCAGCCCCAGCATTTT.

Comment on this clonotype: A much larger clone is a single base away; this may be a read error. V and J are TRBV7-9 and TRBJ1-4; D not certain. The CDR3 sequence is 12 residues long. Germline-derived CDR1 and CDR2 are SEHNR and FQNEAQ (reference sequence). The CDR3 protein is CASSFPDEKRFF. The DNA for the CDR3 is TGTGCCAGCAGCTTCCCCGATGAAAAACGGTTTTTT.

This chain uses TRBV7-2 with TRBJ1-6; D unclear. The CDR3 has 15 residues. In germline, CDR1 is SGHTA, CDR2 FQGNSA. V dropped 0 bases and J dropped 7 bases, with 10 bases sitting between them. CDR3 residues: CASSLAAGVNSPLHF. For the CDR3, the DNA is TGTGCCAGCAGCTTAGCGGCCGGGGTGAATTCACCCCTCCACTTT.

The rearrangement uses TRBV20-1 and TRBJ2-5; D tentatively fits TRBD1 or TRBD2 (7 bases each). From germline, CDR1 is DFQATT and CDR2 SNEGSKA (reference sequence). The CDR3 is 15 residues long. Between the trimmed V and J ends, which lost 0 bases and 3 bases, there was a span of 14 bases. In DNA, the CDR3 is TGCAGTGCTAGAGACACAGGGGAGGGAAAAGAGACCCAGTACTTC. Translation gives CSARDTGEGKETQYF.

This clonotype was counted a few times. The rearrangement uses TRBV29-1 and TRBJ2-1, with D maybe TRBD2 (6 bases). The V end lost 7 bases, the J end lost 9 bases, and 22 bases lay between the germline ends. Germline CDR1 reads SQVTM; CDR2 reads ANQGSEA. The CDR3 totals 14 residues. CDR3: CSAVPGNLGSEQFF. The DNA for the CDR3 is TGCAGCGCTGTACCGGGAAACCTCGGGAGTGAGCAGTTCTTC.

To note about this clonotype: A much larger clone sits a single nucleotide away, making a read error possible. The chain links TRBV12-3 or TRBV12-4 to TRBJ1-1; no clear D. With 2 bases removed from V and 4 bases from J, the gap between germline ends came to 32 bases. The CDR3 has 21 residues. In DNA form, the CDR3 reads TGTGCCAGCAGTTTAACCGGCGGTCGGACCCCCGGACGGTACATGAGCACTGAAGCTTTCTTT. The encoded protein is CASSLTGGRTPGRYMSTEAFF.

This clonotype was observed at least ten times. This rearrangement joins TRBV3-1 to TRBJ2-5; tentative D call: TRBD2 (5 bases). With 1 base removed from V and 4 bases from J, the gap between germline ends came to 13 bases. CDR1 is LGHDT, CDR2 YNNKEL, per germline (reference sequence). This CDR3 is 15 amino acids long. The CDR3 DNA sequence: TGTGCCAGCAGCCAAGGGCCAAGCGGAGCAGAGACCCAGTACTTC. Translating it yields CASSQGPSGAETQYF.

The chain carries TRBV25-1 and TRBJ1-1; D gene uncertain. The CDR3 runs 13 residues. Trimming took off 1 base at V and 9 bases at J, with 12 bases between the two ends. Looked up from germline, CDR1 is MGHDK and CDR2 is SYGVNS. DNA of the CDR3: TGTGCCAGCAGTGAATCGGGCACACCTAAAGCTTTCTTT. Its protein product is CASSESGTPKAFF.

Concerning this clonotype itself: A much larger clone lies a single base off, so this may be a read error. The rearrangement links TRBV7-2 to TRBJ2-3; D remains ambiguous. The CDR3 length is 13 residues. Germline loops: CDR1 SGHTA, CDR2 FQGNSA. CDR3 in amino acids: CASSLAGRDAQYF. CDR3 bases: TGTGCCAGCAGCTTAGCAGGTCGAGATGCGCAGTATTTT. The full variable domain, in which reference TRBV7-2 and TRBJ2-3 provide the parts outside the CDR3, is GAGVSQSPSNKVTEKGKDVELRCDPISGHTALYWYRQSLGQGLEFLIYFQGNSAPDKSGLPSDRFSAERTGGSVSTLTIQRTQQEDSAVYLCASSLAGRDAQYFGPGTRLTVL.

This clonotype occurred many times. V gene TRBV7-2 combines with J gene TRBJ2-7; D is ambiguous. Germline V gene lookup returns CDR1 SGHTA and CDR2 FQGNSA. The CDR3 extends over 16 amino acids. Trimming removed 1 base at V and 1 base at J, with 14 bases between. The CDR3 is CASSLGVDVESYEQYF. As DNA, the CDR3 is TGTGCCAGCAGCTTAGGGGTGGACGTAGAGTCCTACGAGCAGTACTTC. The entire variable domain, with the rest obtained from reference TRBV7-2 and TRBJ2-7, is as follows: GAGVSQSPSNKVTEKGKDVELRCDPISGHTALYWYRQSLGQGLEFLIYFQGNSAPDKSGLPSDRFSAERTGGSVSTLTIQRTQQEDSAVYLCASSLGVDVESYEQYFGPGTRLTVT.

The table lists this clonotype with a few counts. The V gene is TRBV5-4, the J gene TRBJ2-5, with TRBD2 identical over 7 bases. Germline V gene sequence: CDR1 SGHNT, CDR2 YYREEE (reference sequence). V was clipped by 2 bases and J by 6 bases; unmatched bases: 4. This CDR3 is 13 amino acids long. CDR3 sequence reads: CASSLAGLKTQYF. The CDR3 coding sequence is TGTGCCAGCAGCTTAGCGGGGCTGAAGACCCAGTACTTC.

This clonotype has at least ten counts. This chain joins TRBV6-5 and TRBJ2-7; 12 bases are shared with TRBD1. V dropped 2 bases and J dropped 6; count of bases not matched to a gene: 8. Germline CDR1 MNHEY, CDR2 SVGAGI. The CDR3 is 16 residues long. DNA of the CDR3: TGTGCCAGCAGTTACGGGGGGGGACAGGGGGCGAGCGAGCAGTACTTC. It encodes CASSYGGGQGASEQYF.

This clonotype was observed many times. The chain joins TRBV27 to TRBJ2-6; D perhaps matches TRBD2 (6 bases). Germline CDR1 reads MNHEY; CDR2 reads SMNVEV (reference sequence). This CDR3 spans 15 amino acids. Deletions cut 10 bases from V and 4 bases from J, with 17 bases between. In nucleotides, the CDR3 is TGTGCCACCTTGGGACTGTCCTCCGGGGCCAACGTCCTGACTTTC. Protein sequence: CATLGLSSGANVLTF.